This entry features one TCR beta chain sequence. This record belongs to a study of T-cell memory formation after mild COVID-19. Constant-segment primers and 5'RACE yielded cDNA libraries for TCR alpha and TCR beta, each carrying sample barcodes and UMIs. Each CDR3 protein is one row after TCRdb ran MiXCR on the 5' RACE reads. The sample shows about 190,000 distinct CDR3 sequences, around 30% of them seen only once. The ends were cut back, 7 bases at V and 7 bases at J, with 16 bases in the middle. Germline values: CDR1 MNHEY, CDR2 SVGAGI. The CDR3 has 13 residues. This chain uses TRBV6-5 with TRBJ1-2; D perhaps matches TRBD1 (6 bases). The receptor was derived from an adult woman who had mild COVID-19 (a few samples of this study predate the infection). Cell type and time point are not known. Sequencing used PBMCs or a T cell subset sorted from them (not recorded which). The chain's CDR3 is CASNTLGGFGYTF. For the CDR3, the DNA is TGTGCCAGCAACACTCTAGGGGGTTTTGGCTACACCTTC.